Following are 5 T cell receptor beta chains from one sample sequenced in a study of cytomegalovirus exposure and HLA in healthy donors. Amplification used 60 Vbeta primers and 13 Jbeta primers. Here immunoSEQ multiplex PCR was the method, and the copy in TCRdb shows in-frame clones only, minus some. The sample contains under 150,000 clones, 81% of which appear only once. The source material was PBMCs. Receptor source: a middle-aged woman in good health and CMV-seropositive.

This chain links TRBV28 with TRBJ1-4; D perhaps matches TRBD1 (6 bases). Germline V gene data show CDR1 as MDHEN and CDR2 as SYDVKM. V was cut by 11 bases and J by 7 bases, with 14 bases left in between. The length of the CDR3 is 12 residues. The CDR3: CAGGRGPEKLFF. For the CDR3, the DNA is TGTGCCGGGGGCAGGGGTCCTGAAAAACTGTTTTTT.

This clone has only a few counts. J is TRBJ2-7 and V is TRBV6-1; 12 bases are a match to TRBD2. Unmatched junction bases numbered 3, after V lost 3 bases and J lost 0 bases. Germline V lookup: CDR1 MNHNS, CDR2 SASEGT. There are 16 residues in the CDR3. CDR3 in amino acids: CASSEVGLAGSYEQYF. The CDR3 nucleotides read TGTGCCAGCAGTGAGGTGGGACTAGCGGGCTCCTACGAGCAGTACTTC.

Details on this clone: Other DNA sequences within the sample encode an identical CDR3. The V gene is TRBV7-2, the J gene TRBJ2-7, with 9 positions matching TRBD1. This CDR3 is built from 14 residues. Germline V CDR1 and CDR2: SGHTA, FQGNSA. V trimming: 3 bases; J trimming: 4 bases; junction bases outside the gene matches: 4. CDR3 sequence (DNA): TGTGCCAGCAGCTTGGGGACAGGGTTGTACGAGCAGTACTTC. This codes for CASSLGTGLYEQYF.

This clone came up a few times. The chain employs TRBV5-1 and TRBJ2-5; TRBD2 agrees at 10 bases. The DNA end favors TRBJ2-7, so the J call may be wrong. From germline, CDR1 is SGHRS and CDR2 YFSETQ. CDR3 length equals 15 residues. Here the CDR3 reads CASRPPGLASHEQYF. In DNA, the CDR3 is TGCGCCAGCAGACCGCCGGGACTAGCGAGCCACGAGCAGTACTTC.

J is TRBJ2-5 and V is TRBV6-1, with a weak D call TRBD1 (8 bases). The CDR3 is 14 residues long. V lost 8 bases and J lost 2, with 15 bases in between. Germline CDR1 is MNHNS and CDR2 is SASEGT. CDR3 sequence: CASRDRGGQETQYF. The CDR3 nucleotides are TGTGCCAGCCGAGACAGGGGAGGGCAAGAGACCCAGTACTTC.